There are many counts of the clone carrying this T cell receptor beta chain. Its antigen is unidentified. This entry is derived from a study of neurological immune-mediated disorders. Study-wide findings and caveats: Phylogenetic grouping assigned the repertoires of 18 of 34 multiple sclerosis patients to a single cluster of related CDR3 sequences. This cluster may be a repertoire-level signature.

The method for making cDNA was 5'RACE, and it used 10-nucleotide random UMIs. TCRdb reanalysed the 5' RACE reads using MiXCR and keeps one entry per CDR3 protein. The table shows 50,000 to 55,000 distinct CDR3 sequences, with over 3.5% occurring only once. Unmatched junction bases numbered 6, after V lost 4 bases and J lost 2 bases. Germline CDR1 is SGHRS and CDR2 is YFSETQ. The CDR3 contains 15 residues. The source of this sequence is a man aged 55 to 69 with multiple sclerosis. The sample taken for sequencing was PBMCs. The chain joins TRBV5-1 to TRBJ2-1, with 7 nucleotides matching TRBD2. This CDR3 reads CASSPLSGAYNEQFF. CDR3 sequence (DNA): TGCGCCAGCAGCCCACTAAGCGGGGCCTACAATGAGCAGTTCTTC.